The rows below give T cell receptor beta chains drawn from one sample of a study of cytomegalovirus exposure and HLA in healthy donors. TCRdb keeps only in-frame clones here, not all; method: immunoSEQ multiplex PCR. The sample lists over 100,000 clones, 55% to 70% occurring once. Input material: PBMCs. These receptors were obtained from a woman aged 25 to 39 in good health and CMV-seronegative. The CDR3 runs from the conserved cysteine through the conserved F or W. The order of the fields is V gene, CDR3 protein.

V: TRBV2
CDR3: CASRAPGGLHNEQFF

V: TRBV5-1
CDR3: CASSLGGQAEAFF

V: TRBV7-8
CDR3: CASSPFQGQQPQHF

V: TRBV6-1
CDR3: CASATSAAQETQYF

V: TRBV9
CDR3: CASSVSPTVSGNTIYF

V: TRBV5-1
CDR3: CASSLGQLSGNTIYF

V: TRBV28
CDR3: CASSFVRGIDRGSYTF

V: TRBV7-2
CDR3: CASSFGGSRLSEQYF

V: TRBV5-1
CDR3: CASSPDTSAKSFNEQFF

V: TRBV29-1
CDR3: CSVEGVLAGVTYEQYF

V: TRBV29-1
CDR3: CSVGLVRQETQYF

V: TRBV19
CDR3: CASSIVGGRAGYGYTF

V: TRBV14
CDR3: CASSQGRGAGELFF

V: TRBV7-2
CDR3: CASSQDLNQPQHF

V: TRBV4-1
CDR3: CASSQELAGAEQFF

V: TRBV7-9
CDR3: CASSLGQPGLATYEQYF

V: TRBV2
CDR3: CASGEEVNYGYTF

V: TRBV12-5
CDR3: CASGLVLMGANTGELFF

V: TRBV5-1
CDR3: CASSLQGGLYEQYF

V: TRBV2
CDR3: CASSGLAGGKTQYF

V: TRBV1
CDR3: CTSSQDFGSNTGELFF

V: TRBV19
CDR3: CASSSPPGSPLSGANVLTF

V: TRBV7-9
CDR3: CASSSPPRTGAYEQYF

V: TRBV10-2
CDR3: CASTTSGSRGYNEQFF

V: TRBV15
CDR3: CATSRVLPGGETQYF

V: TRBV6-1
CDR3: CASTKGQGDEKLFF

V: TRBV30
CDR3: CACRDSSSYNSPLHF

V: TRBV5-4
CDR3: CASSLDRTIQETQYF

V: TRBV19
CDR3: CASRTGTGDPPYEQYF

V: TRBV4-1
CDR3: CASSQVTGGTDTQYF

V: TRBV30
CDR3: CAWRGQGAYSPLHF

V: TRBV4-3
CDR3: CASSPGGENLSYEQYF

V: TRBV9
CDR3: CASSVAPLADYEQYF

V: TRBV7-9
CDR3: CASSLSPQANEKLFF

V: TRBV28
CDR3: CASTWTTVSYNEQFF

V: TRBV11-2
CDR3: CASSQRGNEQFF

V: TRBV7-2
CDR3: CASSSRGNQPQHF

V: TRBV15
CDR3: CATSARQGPYGYTF

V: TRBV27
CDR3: CASSLSGGVSETQYF

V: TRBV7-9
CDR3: CASSWKRRGAEAFF

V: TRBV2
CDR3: CASSVGGVGELFF

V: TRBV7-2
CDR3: CASSRTSVTGELFF

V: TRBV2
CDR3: CASSEGLAYSTDTQYF

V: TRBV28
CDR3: CASSTAPGQLQETQYF

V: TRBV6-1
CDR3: CASSETRDSMSDGYTF